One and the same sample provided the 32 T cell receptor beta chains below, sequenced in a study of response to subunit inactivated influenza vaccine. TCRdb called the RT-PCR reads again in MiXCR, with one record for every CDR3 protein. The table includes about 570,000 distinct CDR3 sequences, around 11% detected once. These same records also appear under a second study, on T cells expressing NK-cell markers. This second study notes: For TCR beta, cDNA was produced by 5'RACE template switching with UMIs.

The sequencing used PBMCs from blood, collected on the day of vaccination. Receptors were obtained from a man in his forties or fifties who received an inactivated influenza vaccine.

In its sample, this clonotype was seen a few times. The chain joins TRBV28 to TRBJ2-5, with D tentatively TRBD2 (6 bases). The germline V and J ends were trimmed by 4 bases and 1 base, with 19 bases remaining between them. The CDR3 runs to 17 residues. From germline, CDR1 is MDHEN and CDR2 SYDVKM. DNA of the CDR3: TGTGCCAGCAGTTACCCGGACAACTGGAGGGGCCAAGAGACCCAGTACTTC. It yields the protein CASSYPDNWRGQETQYF.

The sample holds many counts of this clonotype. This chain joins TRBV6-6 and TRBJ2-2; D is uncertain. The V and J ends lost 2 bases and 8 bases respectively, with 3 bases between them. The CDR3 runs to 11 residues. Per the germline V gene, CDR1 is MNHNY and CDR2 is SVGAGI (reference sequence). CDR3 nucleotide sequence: TGTGCCAGCAGTTACGGGGGGGAGCTGTTTTTT. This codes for CASSYGGELFF.

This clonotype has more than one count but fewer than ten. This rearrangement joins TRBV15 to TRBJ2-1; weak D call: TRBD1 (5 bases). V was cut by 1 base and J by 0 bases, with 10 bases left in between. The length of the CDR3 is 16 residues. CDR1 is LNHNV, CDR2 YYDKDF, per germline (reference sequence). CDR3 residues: CATSRARQGSYNEQFF. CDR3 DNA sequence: TGTGCCACCAGCAGAGCGAGGCAGGGCTCCTACAATGAGCAGTTCTTC.

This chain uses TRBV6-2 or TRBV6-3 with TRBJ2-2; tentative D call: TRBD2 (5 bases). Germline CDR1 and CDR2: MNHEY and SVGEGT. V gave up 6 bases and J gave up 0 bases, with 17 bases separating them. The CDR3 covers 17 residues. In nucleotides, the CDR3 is TGTGCCAGCAGCACGTACTGGGGAGAGTCGAACACCGGGGAGCTGTTTTTT. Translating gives CASSTYWGESNTGELFF.

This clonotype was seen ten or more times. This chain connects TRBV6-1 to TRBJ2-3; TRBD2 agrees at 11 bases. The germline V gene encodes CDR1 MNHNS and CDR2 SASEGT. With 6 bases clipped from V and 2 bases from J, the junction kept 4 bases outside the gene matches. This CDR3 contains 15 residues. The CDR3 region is CASSRLAGPTDTQYF. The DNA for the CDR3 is TGTGCCAGCAGCCGACTAGCGGGGCCCACAGATACGCAGTATTTT.

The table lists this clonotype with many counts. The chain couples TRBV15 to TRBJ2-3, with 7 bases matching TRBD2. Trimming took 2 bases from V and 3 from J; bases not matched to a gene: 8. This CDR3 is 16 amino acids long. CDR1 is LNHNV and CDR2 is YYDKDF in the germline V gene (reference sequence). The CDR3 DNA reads TGTGCCACCAGCAGACGGACTGGCGGGGGTACAGATACGCAGTATTTT. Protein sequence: CATSRRTGGGTDTQYF.

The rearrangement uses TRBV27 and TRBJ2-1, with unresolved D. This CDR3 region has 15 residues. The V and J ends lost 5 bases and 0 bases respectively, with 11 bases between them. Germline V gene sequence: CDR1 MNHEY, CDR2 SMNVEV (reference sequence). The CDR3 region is CASSQYLSSYNEQFF. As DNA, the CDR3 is TGTGCCAGCAGTCAATACTTGAGCTCCTACAATGAGCAGTTCTTC.

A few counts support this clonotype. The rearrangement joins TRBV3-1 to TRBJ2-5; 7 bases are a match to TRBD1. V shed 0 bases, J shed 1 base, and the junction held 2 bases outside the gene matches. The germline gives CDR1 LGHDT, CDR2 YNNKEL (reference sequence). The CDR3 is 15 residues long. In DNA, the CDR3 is TGTGCCAGCAGCCAAGAGACAGGGCTCCAAGAGACCCAGTACTTC. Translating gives CASSQETGLQETQYF.

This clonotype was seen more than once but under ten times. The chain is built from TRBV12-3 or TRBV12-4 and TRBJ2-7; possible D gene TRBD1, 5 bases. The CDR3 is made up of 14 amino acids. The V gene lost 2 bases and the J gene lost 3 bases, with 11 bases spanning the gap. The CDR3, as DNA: TGTGCCAGCAGTTTATTGTCAGGGAACTACGAGCAGTACTTC. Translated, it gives CASSLLSGNYEQYF.

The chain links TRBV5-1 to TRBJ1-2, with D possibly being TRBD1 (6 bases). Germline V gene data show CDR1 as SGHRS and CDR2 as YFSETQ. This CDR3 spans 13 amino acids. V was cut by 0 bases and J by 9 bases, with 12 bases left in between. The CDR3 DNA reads TGCGCCAGCAGCTTGGCCGCCGGACAGAGCTACACCTTC. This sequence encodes CASSLAAGQSYTF.

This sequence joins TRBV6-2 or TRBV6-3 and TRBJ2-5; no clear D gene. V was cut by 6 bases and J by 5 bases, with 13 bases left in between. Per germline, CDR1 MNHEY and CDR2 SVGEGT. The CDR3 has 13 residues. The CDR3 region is CASRPRNGETQYF. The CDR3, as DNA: TGTGCCAGCAGGCCACGGAACGGCGAGACCCAGTACTTC.

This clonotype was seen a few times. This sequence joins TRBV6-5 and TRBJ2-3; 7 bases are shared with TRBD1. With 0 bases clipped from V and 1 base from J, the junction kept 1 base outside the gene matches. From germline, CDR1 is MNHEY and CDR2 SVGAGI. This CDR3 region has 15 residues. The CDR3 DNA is TGTGCCAGCAGTTACTCGGGACAGCGCACAGATACGCAGTATTTT. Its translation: CASSYSGQRTDTQYF.

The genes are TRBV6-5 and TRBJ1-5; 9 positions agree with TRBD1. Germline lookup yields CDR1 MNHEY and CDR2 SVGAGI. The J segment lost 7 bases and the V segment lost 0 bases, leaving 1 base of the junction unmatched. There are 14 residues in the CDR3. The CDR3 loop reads CASSYSDRGQPQHF. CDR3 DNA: TGTGCCAGCAGTTACTCGGACAGGGGCCAGCCCCAGCATTTT.

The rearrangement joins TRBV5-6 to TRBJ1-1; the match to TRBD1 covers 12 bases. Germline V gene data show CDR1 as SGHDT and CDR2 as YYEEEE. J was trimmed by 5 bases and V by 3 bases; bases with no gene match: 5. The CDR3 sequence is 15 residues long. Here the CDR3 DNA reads TGTGCCAGCAGCTGGGGGGACAGGGGGCGAACTGAAGCTTTCTTT. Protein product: CASSWGDRGRTEAFF.

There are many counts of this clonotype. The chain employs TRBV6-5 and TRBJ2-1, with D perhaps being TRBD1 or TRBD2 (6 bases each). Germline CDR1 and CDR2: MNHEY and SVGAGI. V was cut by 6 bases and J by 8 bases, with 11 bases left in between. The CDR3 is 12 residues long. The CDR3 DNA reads TGTGCCAGCAGGTCCGGGGGCTATGAGCAGTTCTTC. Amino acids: CASRSGGYEQFF.

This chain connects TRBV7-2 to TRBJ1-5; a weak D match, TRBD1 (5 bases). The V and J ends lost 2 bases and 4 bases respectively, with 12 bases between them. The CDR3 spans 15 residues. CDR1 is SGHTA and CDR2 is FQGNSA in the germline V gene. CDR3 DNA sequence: TGTGCCAGCAGCTTACAGTTGGGGGGGAATCAGCCCCAGCATTTT. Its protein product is CASSLQLGGNQPQHF.

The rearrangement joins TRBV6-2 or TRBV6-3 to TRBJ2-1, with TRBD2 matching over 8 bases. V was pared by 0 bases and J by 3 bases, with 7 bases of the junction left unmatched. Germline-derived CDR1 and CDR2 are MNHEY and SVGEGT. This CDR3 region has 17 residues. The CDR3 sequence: CASSYSRRGGRYNEQFF. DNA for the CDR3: TGTGCCAGCAGTTACTCGAGACGGGGGGGCCGCTACAATGAGCAGTTCTTC.

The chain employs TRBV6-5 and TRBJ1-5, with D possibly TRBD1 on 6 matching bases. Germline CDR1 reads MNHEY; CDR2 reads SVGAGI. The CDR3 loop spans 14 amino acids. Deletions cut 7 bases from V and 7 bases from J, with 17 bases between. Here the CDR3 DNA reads TGTGCCAGCATTAGGAACAGGGCTACCCAGCCCCAGCATTTT. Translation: CASIRNRATQPQHF.

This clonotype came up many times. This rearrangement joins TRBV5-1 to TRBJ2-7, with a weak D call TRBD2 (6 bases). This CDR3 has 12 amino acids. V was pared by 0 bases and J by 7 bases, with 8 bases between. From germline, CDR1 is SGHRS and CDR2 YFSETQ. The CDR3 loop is CASSLDAGEQYF. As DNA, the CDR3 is TGCGCCAGCAGCTTGGACGCGGGGGAGCAGTACTTC.

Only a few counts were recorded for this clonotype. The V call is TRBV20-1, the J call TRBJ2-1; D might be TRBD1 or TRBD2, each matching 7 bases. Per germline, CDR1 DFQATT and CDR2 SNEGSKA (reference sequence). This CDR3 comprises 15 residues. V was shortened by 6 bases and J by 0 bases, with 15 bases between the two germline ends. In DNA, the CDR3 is TGCAGTGCCGCCGGGGGGACAGCCTCCTACAATGAGCAGTTCTTC. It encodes CSAAGGTASYNEQFF.

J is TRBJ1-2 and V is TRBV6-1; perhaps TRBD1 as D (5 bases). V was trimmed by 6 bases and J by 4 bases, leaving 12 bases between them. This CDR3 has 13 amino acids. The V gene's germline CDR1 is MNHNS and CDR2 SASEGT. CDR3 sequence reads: CASRGTSFYGYTF. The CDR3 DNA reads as TGTGCCAGCAGAGGGACTTCATTCTATGGCTACACCTTC.

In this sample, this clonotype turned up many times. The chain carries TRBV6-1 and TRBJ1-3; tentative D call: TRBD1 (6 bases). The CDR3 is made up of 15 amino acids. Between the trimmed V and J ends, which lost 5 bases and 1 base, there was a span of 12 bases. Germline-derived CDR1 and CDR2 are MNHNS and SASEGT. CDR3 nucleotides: TGTGCCAGCAGTCCAGGGACATCTTCTGGAAACACCATATATTTT. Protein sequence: CASSPGTSSGNTIYF.

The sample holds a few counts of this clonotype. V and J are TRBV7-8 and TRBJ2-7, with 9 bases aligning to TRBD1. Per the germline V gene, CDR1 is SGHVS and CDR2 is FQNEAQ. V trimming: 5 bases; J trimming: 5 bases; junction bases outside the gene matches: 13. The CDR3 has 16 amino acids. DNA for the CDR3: TGTGCCAGCAGCCCGCTTAGGACAGGGGTATCCAACGAGCAGTACTTC. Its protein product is CASSPLRTGVSNEQYF. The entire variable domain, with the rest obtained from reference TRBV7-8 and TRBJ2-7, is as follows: GAGVSQSPRYKVAKRGQDVALRCDPISGHVSLFWYQQALGQGPEFLTYFQNEAQLDKSGLPSDRFFAERPEGSVSTLKIQRTQQEDSAVYLCASSPLRTGVSNEQYFGPGTRLTVT.

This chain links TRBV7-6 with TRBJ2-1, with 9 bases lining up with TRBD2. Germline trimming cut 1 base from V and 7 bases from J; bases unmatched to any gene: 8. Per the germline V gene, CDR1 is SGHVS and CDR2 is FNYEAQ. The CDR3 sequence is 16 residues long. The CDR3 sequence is CASSLGPGLAMNEQFF. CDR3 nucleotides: TGTGCCAGCAGCTTAGGACCGGGACTAGCAATGAATGAGCAGTTCTTC.

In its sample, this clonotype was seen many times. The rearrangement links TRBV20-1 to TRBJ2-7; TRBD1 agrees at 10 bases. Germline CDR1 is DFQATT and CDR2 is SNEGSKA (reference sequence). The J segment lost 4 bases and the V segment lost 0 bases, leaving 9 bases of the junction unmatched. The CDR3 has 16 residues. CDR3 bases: TGCAGTGCTAGAGACCGGGCCGGGACAGGGGTATACGAGCAGTACTTC. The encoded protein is CSARDRAGTGVYEQYF.

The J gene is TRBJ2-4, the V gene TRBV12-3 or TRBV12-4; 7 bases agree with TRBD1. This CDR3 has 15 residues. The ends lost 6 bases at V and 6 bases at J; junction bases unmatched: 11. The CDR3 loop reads CASSKQGQTINIQYF. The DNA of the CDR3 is TGTGCCAGCAGCAAACAGGGACAGACCATAAACATTCAGTACTTC.

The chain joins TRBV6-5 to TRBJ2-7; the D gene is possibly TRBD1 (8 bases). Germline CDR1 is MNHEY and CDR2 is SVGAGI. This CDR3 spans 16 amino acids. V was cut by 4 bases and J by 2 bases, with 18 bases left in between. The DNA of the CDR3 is TGTGCCAGCAGTTCCCCGTGGACAGGGAGGGCCTACGAGCAGTACTTC. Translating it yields CASSSPWTGRAYEQYF.

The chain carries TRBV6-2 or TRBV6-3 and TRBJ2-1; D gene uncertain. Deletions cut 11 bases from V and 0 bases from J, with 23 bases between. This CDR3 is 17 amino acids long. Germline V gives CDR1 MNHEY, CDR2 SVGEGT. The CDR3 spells CACTYTISGYSYNEQFF. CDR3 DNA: TGTGCCTGCACCTACACAATATCGGGTTACTCCTACAATGAGCAGTTCTTC.

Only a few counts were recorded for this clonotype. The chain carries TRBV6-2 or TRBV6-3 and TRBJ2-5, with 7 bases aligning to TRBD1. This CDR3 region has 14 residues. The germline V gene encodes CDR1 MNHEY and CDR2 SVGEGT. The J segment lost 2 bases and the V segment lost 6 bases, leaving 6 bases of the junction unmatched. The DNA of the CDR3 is TGTGCCAGCAGGCCCTGGACAGGTCAAGAGACCCAGTACTTC. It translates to CASRPWTGQETQYF.

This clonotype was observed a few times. In DNA, the CDR3 is TGTGCCAGCAGCCAAGATTCGGGGCCGGATTCACCCCTCCACTTT. This gives the protein CASSQDSGPDSPLHF. The gene calls are TRBV4-2 and TRBJ1-6, with D possibly matching TRBD1 (5 bases). The CDR3 spans 15 residues. Between the trimmed V and J ends, which lost 0 bases and 8 bases, there was a span of 11 bases. The V gene's germline CDR1 is LGHNA and CDR2 YNFKEQ.

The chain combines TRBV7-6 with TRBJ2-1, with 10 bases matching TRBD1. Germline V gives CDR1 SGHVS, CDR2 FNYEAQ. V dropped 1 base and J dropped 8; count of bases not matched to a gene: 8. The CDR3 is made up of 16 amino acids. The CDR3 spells CASSLVIRTGGDEQFF. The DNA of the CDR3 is TGTGCCAGCAGCTTAGTGATTCGGACAGGGGGTGATGAGCAGTTCTTC.

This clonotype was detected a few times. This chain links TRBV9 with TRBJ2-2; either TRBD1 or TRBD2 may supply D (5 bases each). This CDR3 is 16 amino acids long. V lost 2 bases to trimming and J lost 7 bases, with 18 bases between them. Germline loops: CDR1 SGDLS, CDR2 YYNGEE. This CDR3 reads CASSVTTGLRVGELFF. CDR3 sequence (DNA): TGTGCCAGCAGCGTGACGACGGGGCTTAGGGTCGGGGAGCTGTTTTTT. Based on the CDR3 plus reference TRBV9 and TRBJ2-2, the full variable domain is DSGVTQTPKHLITATGQRVTLRCSPRSGDLSVYWYQQSLDQGLQFLIQYYNGEERAKGNILERFSAQQFPDLHSELNLSSLELGDSALYFCASSVTTGLRVGELFFGEGSRLTVL.